This passage covers 6 T cell receptor beta chains from one sample sequenced in a study of blood T cell repertoires in COVID-19. Repertoires were generated with immunoSEQ multiplex PCR, while TCRdb's copy carries only in-frame clones and drops some. The sample carries some 400,000 clones, approximately 89% recorded once. Sequenced material: PBMCs or T cells enriched from blood (not recorded which). The receptors were gathered from a woman in her twenties or thirties who had recovered from COVID-19.

This chain links TRBV5-4 with TRBJ1-5; TRBD1 matches 7 bases. The CDR3 is 14 residues long. Germline assignment: CDR1 SGHNT and CDR2 YYREEE (reference sequence). With V trimmed by 2 bases and J by 6 bases, 5 bases remained unmatched. The CDR3 sequence: CASSFGGGGQPQHF. CDR3 bases: TGTGCCAGCAGCTTCGGAGGGGGCGGTCAGCCCCAGCATTTT.

The chain couples TRBV18 to TRBJ1-2, with 7 bases lining up with TRBD1. Unmatched junction bases numbered 13, after V lost 5 bases and J lost 1 base. There are 17 residues in the CDR3. CDR1 KGHSH and CDR2 LQKENI come from the germline V gene. Here the CDR3 DNA reads TGTGCCAGCTCATCCTTACCTCCGGGACAGCTTAACTATGGCTACACCTTC. It specifies CASSSLPPGQLNYGYTF. The complete variable domain, with remaining parts taken from reference TRBV18 and TRBJ1-2, reads NAGVMQNPRHLVRRRGQEARLRCSPMKGHSHVYWYRQLPEEGLKFMVYLQKENIIDESGMPKERFSAEFPKEGPSILRIQQVVRGDSAAYFCASSSLPPGQLNYGYTFGSGTRLTVV.

CDR3: CASSLLASGGASDTQYF. As DNA, the CDR3 is TGTGCCAGCAGCCTCCTCGCTAGCGGGGGGGCTTCAGATACGCAGTATTTT. This sequence joins TRBV5-8 and TRBJ2-3; the match to TRBD2 covers 12 bases. CDR1 is SGHTS, CDR2 YDEGEE, per germline. The J segment lost 4 bases and the V segment lost 4 bases, leaving 10 bases of the junction unmatched. The CDR3 extends over 17 amino acids.

This rearrangement joins TRBV7-9 to TRBJ2-7, with D possibly being TRBD2 (5 bases). This CDR3 region has 13 residues. V was pared by 2 bases and J by 3 bases, with 8 bases between. Germline loops: CDR1 SEHNR, CDR2 FQNEAQ (reference sequence). The CDR3 loop is CASSLPGSYEQYF. The CDR3 nucleotides read TGTGCCAGCAGCTTACCGGGGAGCTACGAGCAGTACTTC.

The V call is TRBV12-3 or TRBV12-4, the J call TRBJ1-6; D possibly corresponds to TRBD1 (5 bases). Deletions cut 3 bases from V and 16 bases from J, with 10 bases between. The CDR3 contains 11 residues. The CDR3 DNA reads TGTGCCAGCAGTTTCAACAGGCTACTCCACTTT. Translating it yields CASSFNRLLHF.

This chain connects TRBV3-1 (or the pseudogene TRBV3-2) to TRBJ2-1; the match to TRBD2 covers 10 bases. The CDR3 length is 16 residues. Germline-derived CDR1 and CDR2 are LGHDT and YNNKEL (reference sequence). V lost 4 bases, J lost 8 bases, and 11 bases stayed unmatched. CDR3: CASSPPYVAGGYEQFF. The CDR3 DNA reads TGTGCCAGCAGCCCTCCGTATGTAGCGGGAGGATATGAGCAGTTCTTC.